These T cell receptor beta chains were read from a single sample in a study of T cell responses to AZD1222 COVID-19 vaccine. Clones were sequenced by immunoSEQ multiplex PCR, and TCRdb holds only the in-frame ones, with some missing. The table has approximately 88,000 clones, approximately 90% seen once. Sequenced material: peripheral blood, taken on day 0 of AZD1222 vaccination. These receptors were obtained from an adult in good health. CDR3s include the opening cysteine and the closing phenylalanine or tryptophan.

j_call | v_call | cdr3_aa
TRBJ2-2 | TRBV5-1 | CASSFGPTGPGELFF
TRBJ2-2 | TRBV7-3 | CASSPQAGQANTGELFF
TRBJ2-1 | TRBV3-1/TRBV3-2 | CASSVSSGSTSYNEQFF
TRBJ2-7 | TRBV19 | CASSTRGQGKGHEQYF
TRBJ2-5 | TRBV18 | CASSNTAQETQYF
TRBJ2-3 | TRBV19 | CASSSIAGVTDTQYF
TRBJ2-7 | TRBV5-6 | CASSSSRDRAYGLAREQYF
TRBJ2-3 | TRBV10-3 | CAISPRGSTDTQYF
TRBJ2-4 | TRBV15 | CATSRDPSAGGVSKNIQYF
TRBJ2-7 | TRBV4-2 | CASSQAELAGAYEQYF
TRBJ2-7 | TRBV7-4 | CASSSGLALAYEQYF
TRBJ2-7 | TRBV9 | CASSVSAGSLAYEQYF
TRBJ2-7 | TRBV19 | CASRLAQGAYEQYF
TRBJ2-1 | TRBV5-1 | CASSLWASGPNEQFF
TRBJ1-1 | TRBV11-1 | CASSLSGPNTEAFF
TRBJ2-1 | TRBV6-1 | CASSEAPTSGNYNEQFF
TRBJ2-7 | TRBV15 | CATTSGSSYEQYF
TRBJ2-5 | TRBV9 | CASSVDGETQYF
TRBJ2-1 | TRBV7-8 | CASSLAWVYNEQFF
TRBJ1-5 | TRBV2 | CASSDRDRAGGNQPQHF
TRBJ2-3 | TRBV2 | CASSDLTSGSLGTQYF
TRBJ2-7 | TRBV11-3 | CASSLTGGYEQYF
TRBJ2-1 | TRBV9 | CASSGGHTKSYNEQFF
TRBJ2-1 | TRBV2 | CASSLLGNNEQFF
TRBJ2-5 | TRBV28 | CASSSPTPGEETQYF